Presented here are 32 T cell receptor beta chains from one specimen sequenced in a study of T cell responses to AZD1222 COVID-19 vaccine. Some clones are missing from TCRdb's copy, which holds only in-frame ones; the method was immunoSEQ multiplex PCR. The sample lists roughly 120,000 clones; 92% were seen once. The specimen comprised peripheral blood, sampled 28 days after the second AZD1222 dose. The receptors were gathered from an adult who received the AZD1222 COVID-19 vaccine.

The chain uses TRBV11-3 and TRBJ2-3; 7 bases are shared with TRBD2. V was clipped by 5 bases and J by 4 bases; unmatched bases: 6. Germline CDR1 is SGHNT and CDR2 is YENEEA. This CDR3 comprises 14 residues. The CDR3 region is CASSQWTSSDTQYF. CDR3 coding DNA: TGTGCCAGCAGCCAATGGACTAGTTCAGATACGCAGTATTTT.

This chain connects TRBV28 to TRBJ2-3; TRBD1 agrees at 7 bases. The CDR3 sequence is 14 residues long. V lost 5 bases, J lost 5 bases, and 7 bases stayed unmatched. Per the germline V gene, CDR1 is MDHEN and CDR2 is SYDVKM. The DNA for the CDR3 is TGTGCCAGCAGTCTCACAGGGGTCGGAGATACGCAGTATTTT. Encoded protein: CASSLTGVGDTQYF.

This clone was recorded once. V gene TRBV5-1 combines with J gene TRBJ1-6; D remains ambiguous. The CDR3 has 14 residues. Germline V gene lookup returns CDR1 SGHRS and CDR2 YFSETQ. The germline V and J ends were trimmed by 3 bases and 6 bases, with 10 bases remaining between them. The CDR3 DNA reads as TGCGCCAGCAGCTACGACGGCCCTAATTCACCCCTCCACTTT. It encodes CASSYDGPNSPLHF.

The chain has TRBV4-1 and TRBJ1-3; TRBD1 matches 9 bases. This CDR3 is built from 17 residues. Germline lookup yields CDR1 MGHRA and CDR2 YSYEKL. V was pared by 0 bases and J by 2 bases, with 5 bases of the junction left unmatched. For the CDR3, the DNA is TGCGCCAGCAGCCAAGATCTAAACAGGGGGCCTGGAAACACCATATATTTT. Its protein is CASSQDLNRGPGNTIYF.

The genes are TRBV14 and TRBJ2-1; TRBD1 matches 7 bases. Losses at the gene ends were 5 bases for V and 4 bases for J; bases not matched to a gene: 8. CDR1 is SGHDN and CDR2 is FVKESK in the germline V gene. The CDR3 has 15 amino acids. CDR3 amino acids: CASSSRQGRYNEQFF. DNA for the CDR3: TGTGCCAGCAGCTCCAGACAGGGACGTTACAATGAGCAGTTCTTC.

J is TRBJ1-4 and V is TRBV10-1; D is unclear. The CDR3 has 15 amino acids. With 6 bases removed from V and 8 bases from J, the gap between germline ends came to 19 bases. The V gene's germline CDR1 is WNHNN and CDR2 SYGVQD (reference sequence). CDR3 protein: CASSKTLVTPEKLFF. The CDR3 nucleotides are TGCGCCAGCAGCAAGACACTAGTAACACCCGAAAAACTGTTTTTT.

The chain joins TRBV7-2 to TRBJ2-4; D unclear. V lost 0 bases and J lost 0, with 12 bases in between. Germline V lookup: CDR1 SGHTA, CDR2 FQGNSA. The CDR3 totals 17 residues. CDR3 nucleotides: TGTGCCAGCAGCTTAGCGGAGAGGACCGGAGCCAAAAACATTCAGTACTTC. Translated, it gives CASSLAERTGAKNIQYF.

The count of this clone is one. The V gene is TRBV5-1, the J gene TRBJ2-7; the D gene could be TRBD1 or TRBD2 (5 bases each). The V end lost 0 bases, the J end lost 3 bases, and 13 bases lay between the germline ends. CDR3 size: 15 residues. Looked up from germline, CDR1 is SGHRS and CDR2 is YFSETQ. The DNA for the CDR3 is TGCGCCAGCAGCTTGGGAGGGGCGAATAACTACGAGCAGTACTTC. This gives the protein CASSLGGANNYEQYF.

J is TRBJ2-7 and V is TRBV5-1, with D possibly matching TRBD1 (6 bases). There are 14 residues in the CDR3. The germline gives CDR1 SGHRS, CDR2 YFSETQ. Between the trimmed V and J ends, which lost 0 bases and 0 bases, there was a span of 7 bases. The CDR3 loop reads CASSLGDTSYEQYF. CDR3 sequence (DNA): TGCGCCAGCAGCTTGGGGGACACCTCCTACGAGCAGTACTTC.

The chain combines TRBV7-9 with TRBJ1-5, with TRBD1 as a possible D gene (6 bases). Trimming removed 5 bases from V and 4 bases from J, with 9 bases in between. The CDR3 is 13 amino acids. Looked up from germline, CDR1 is SEHNR and CDR2 is FQNEAQ (reference sequence). This CDR3 reads CASSQQGNQPQHF. The CDR3 nucleotides are TGTGCCAGCAGCCAACAGGGAAATCAGCCCCAGCATTTT. The variable domain in full, with the rest retrieved from reference TRBV7-9 and TRBJ1-5, is DTGVSQNPRHKITKRGQNVTFRCDPISEHNRLYWYRQTLGQGPEFLTYFQNEAQLEKSRLLSDRFSAERPKGSFSTLEIQRTEQGDSAMYLCASSQQGNQPQHFGDGTRLSIL.

This chain uses TRBV6-5 with TRBJ1-6; D perhaps matches TRBD1 (6 bases). The CDR3 loop spans 14 amino acids. Germline assignment: CDR1 MNHEY and CDR2 SVGAGI. Trimming removed 9 bases from V and 9 bases from J, with 18 bases in between. The CDR3 spells CASRRQEPSSPLHF. CDR3 sequence (DNA): TGTGCCAGTAGAAGACAGGAACCCTCTTCACCCCTCCACTTT.

The J gene is TRBJ1-4, the V gene TRBV10-3; D is uncertain. Germline V gene lookup returns CDR1 ENHRY and CDR2 SYGVKD. The CDR3 has 13 amino acids. The germline V and J ends were trimmed by 3 bases and 5 bases, with 7 bases remaining between them. CDR3 protein: CAISDGWNEKLFF. In DNA form, the CDR3 reads TGTGCCATCAGTGATGGGTGGAATGAAAAACTGTTTTTT.

The V call is TRBV7-2, the J call TRBJ1-4; 10 bases agree with TRBD1. Looked up from germline, CDR1 is SGHTA and CDR2 is FQGNSA. CDR3 length equals 14 residues. The V and J ends lost 5 bases and 8 bases, in that order; junction bases with no gene match: 5. The CDR3 loop is CASSRRTGGEKLFF. CDR3 bases: TGTGCCAGCAGCCGGAGGACAGGGGGGGAAAAACTGTTTTTT.

The rearrangement links TRBV6-2 or TRBV6-3 to TRBJ2-3; D is possibly TRBD2 (5 bases). Germline loops: CDR1 MNHEY, CDR2 SVGEGT. This CDR3 has 15 residues. The V and J ends lost 6 bases and 0 bases respectively, with 13 bases between them. As DNA, the CDR3 is TGTGCCAGCAGCCCCAGAGCGGAAAGCACAGATACGCAGTATTTT. This translates into CASSPRAESTDTQYF.

V is TRBV25-1 and J is TRBJ1-1, with 7 nucleotides matching TRBD1. The germline CDR1 and CDR2 sequences are MGHDK and SYGVNS. CDR3 length: 16 amino acids. V shed 4 bases, J shed 5 bases, and the junction held 13 bases outside the gene matches. This CDR3 is CASSGTGAQVGTEAFF. In nucleotides, the CDR3 is TGTGCCAGCAGTGGGACAGGAGCCCAAGTTGGGACTGAAGCTTTCTTT.

CDR3 loop: CASSPGQGFDQPQHF. In nucleotides, the CDR3 is TGTGCCAGCAGCCCCGGGCAGGGATTCGACCAGCCCCAGCATTTT. This rearrangement joins TRBV4-2 to TRBJ1-5; D is possibly TRBD1 (5 bases). Germline V gives CDR1 LGHNA, CDR2 YNFKEQ. The CDR3 length is 15 residues. V was clipped by 4 bases and J by 7 bases, with 17 bases between them.

CDR3 amino acids: CASSLGVSGQGALSRPYEQYF. The CDR3 coding sequence is TGTGCCAGCAGCTTAGGCGTTTCGGGACAGGGGGCGTTAAGTCGGCCCTACGAGCAGTACTTC. This chain uses TRBV7-8 with TRBJ2-7; 12 bases agree with TRBD1. CDR1 and CDR2 (germline): SGHVS, FQNEAQ. The CDR3 totals 21 residues. V lost 1 base, J lost 2 bases, and 18 bases stayed unmatched.

The chain uses TRBV2 and TRBJ2-3, with 9 bases matching TRBD1. The CDR3 is made up of 17 amino acids. The germline V gene has CDR1 SNHLY and CDR2 FYNNEI. J was trimmed by 6 bases and V by 7 bases; bases with no gene match: 17. The CDR3 DNA is TGTGCCAGCACTAACGCCGAGACAGGGGGAAGGGGGGATACGCAGTATTTT. Translating it yields CASTNAETGGRGDTQYF.

This clone occurred a few times. The CDR3 sequence is CASSEQGARMNTEAFF. CDR3 in DNA: TGTGCCAGCAGTGAACAAGGGGCACGGATGAACACTGAAGCTTTCTTT. The V gene is TRBV2, the J gene TRBJ1-1; possible D gene TRBD1, 5 bases. The CDR3 runs to 16 residues. The V end was cut by 2 bases, the J end by 0 bases, with 13 bases between. CDR1 and CDR2 (germline): SNHLY, FYNNEI.

This sequence joins TRBV4-1 and TRBJ1-4; D call uncertain. Germline-derived CDR1 and CDR2 are MGHRA and YSYEKL. This CDR3 comprises 16 residues. The germline V and J ends were trimmed by 1 base and 7 bases, with 16 bases remaining between them. The CDR3 region is CASSQVIQVWGEKLFF. CDR3 sequence (DNA): TGCGCCAGCAGCCAAGTCATTCAAGTTTGGGGTGAAAAACTGTTTTTT.

The rearrangement joins TRBV2 to TRBJ1-6; perhaps TRBD1 as D (5 bases). CDR3 size: 15 residues. Germline CDR1 and CDR2: SNHLY and FYNNEI. Trimming removed 3 bases from V and 3 bases from J, with 9 bases in between. The CDR3 DNA sequence: TGTGCCAGCAGTGACGACAGAAACTATAATTCACCCCTCCACTTT. Residues: CASSDDRNYNSPLHF.

This chain links TRBV5-1 with TRBJ2-1; 8 nucleotides align to TRBD2. The V gene end was trimmed by 3 bases and the J gene end by 5 bases; junction bases not matched to a gene: 7. From germline, CDR1 is SGHRS and CDR2 YFSETQ. The CDR3 runs 15 residues. The CDR3, as DNA: TGCGCCAGCAGCTACCTAGCGGGTGCCGACAATGAGCAGTTCTTC. Translating gives CASSYLAGADNEQFF.

This sequence joins TRBV7-9 and TRBJ2-1; 8 bases agree with TRBD2. The CDR3 runs 17 residues. The ends lost 1 base at V and 6 bases at J; junction bases unmatched: 11. Germline values: CDR1 SEHNR, CDR2 FQNEAQ (reference sequence). CDR3 sequence reads: CASSLGGGAGAPNEQFF. CDR3 in DNA: TGTGCCAGCAGCTTAGGAGGGGGAGCGGGAGCCCCCAATGAGCAGTTCTTC.

This clone occurred once. V is TRBV29-1 and J is TRBJ1-2, with 8 positions matching TRBD1. Germline V gives CDR1 SQVTM, CDR2 ANQGSEA. The CDR3 sequence is 14 residues long. J lost 1 base, V lost 1 base, and 2 bases had no gene match. CDR3 sequence (DNA): TGCAGCGTTGAAGCAGGGGGCAGTAACTATGGCTACACCTTC. Protein sequence: CSVEAGGSNYGYTF.

The chain carries TRBV27 and TRBJ2-2; D is ambiguous. Trimming removed 4 bases from V and 2 bases from J, with 11 bases in between. CDR3 length: 15 amino acids. The germline CDR1 and CDR2 sequences are MNHEY and SMNVEV (reference sequence). The CDR3 nucleotides read TGTGCCAGCAGTTCTTGGCAGACCAACACCGGGGAGCTGTTTTTT. Encoded protein: CASSSWQTNTGELFF.

The chain recombines TRBV10-3 with TRBJ1-3; the D is unclear. V lost 2 bases and J 1 base, leaving 6 bases between the germline ends. This CDR3 region has 14 residues. CDR1 and CDR2 (germline): ENHRY, SYGVKD. The CDR3 DNA reads as TGTGCCATCAGTGAGGAGATTTCTGGAAACACCATATATTTT. Protein product: CAISEEISGNTIYF.

This clone occurred once. CDR3 amino acids: CASSSRQGSNTGELFF. CDR3 bases: TGTGCCAGCAGCAGCCGTCAGGGGTCGAACACCGGGGAGCTGTTTTTT. The chain links TRBV7-9 to TRBJ2-2; the D gene is possibly TRBD1 (6 bases). V lost 5 bases and J 0 bases, leaving 13 bases between the germline ends. This CDR3 spans 16 amino acids. Germline V gene data show CDR1 as SEHNR and CDR2 as FQNEAQ (reference sequence).

This clone came up once. The chain uses TRBV5-3 and TRBJ1-5, with D uncertain. TRBV5-3 is an ORF for which the function is uncertain. This CDR3 region has 15 residues. V lost 4 bases to trimming and J lost 7 bases, with 18 bases between them. Written as DNA, the CDR3 is TGTGCCAGAAGCACCCTTGGGGTAGGGCGGCAGCCCCAGCATTTT. It yields the protein CARSTLGVGRQPQHF.

V usage is TRBV28 and J usage is TRBJ2-1; perhaps TRBD2 as D (6 bases). The CDR3 extends over 15 amino acids. Germline V lookup: CDR1 MDHEN, CDR2 SYDVKM. V lost 5 bases, J lost 0 bases, and 11 bases lay in between. CDR3 DNA: TGTGCCAGCAGTCCCGGGGGTAACTCCTACAATGAGCAGTTCTTC. Translation gives CASSPGGNSYNEQFF.

This clone was counted only a few times. J is TRBJ2-1 and V is TRBV28; 10 nucleotides agree with TRBD1. V lost 6 bases and J lost 5; bases outside the gene matches: 4. Germline V gene lookup returns CDR1 MDHEN and CDR2 SYDVKM. This CDR3 comprises 14 residues. The CDR3: CASRTGTGDNEQFF. The CDR3 DNA is TGTGCCAGCAGGACCGGGACAGGGGACAATGAGCAGTTCTTC.

The chain links TRBV5-3 to TRBJ2-2; TRBD2 aligns across 13 bases. TRBV5-3 falls under the ORF class, with uncertain function. V was clipped by 4 bases and J by 6 bases; unmatched bases: 9. The CDR3 runs to 17 residues. CDR3 sequence: CARSNRGLAGDPGELFF. CDR3 DNA sequence: TGTGCCAGAAGCAACCGAGGACTAGCGGGGGATCCCGGGGAGCTGTTTTTT.

The CDR3 DNA is TGTGCCAGCAGTTACACCCCTGGGGGGGCTGGAAACACCATATATTTT. Translating it yields CASSYTPGGAGNTIYF. This rearrangement joins TRBV6-5 to TRBJ1-3, with a tentative D call TRBD1 (5 bases). Per germline, CDR1 MNHEY and CDR2 SVGAGI. The V gene lost 2 bases and the J gene lost 2 bases, with 13 bases spanning the gap. CDR3 size: 16 residues.